A single sample gave rise to the 9 T cell receptor beta chains below, sequenced in a study of T cell repertoires in cytomegalovirus infection. TCRdb re-derived calls from the reads in MiXCR, one entry per CDR3 protein. The top ten clones hold approximately 15% of a sample with 290,000 or so distinct CDR3 sequences, under 30% of them seen once. Sequences were obtained from PBMCs. Receptors were obtained from a human donor in good health (CMV status not recorded). Some clones in this sample may be carry-over from other donors' samples.

This clonotype has at least ten counts. The chain employs TRBV29-1 and TRBJ1-1; perhaps TRBD1 as D (6 bases). The CDR3 is 12 residues long. Trimming shortened V by 7 bases and J by 0 bases, and 9 bases separated the two germline ends. CDR1 is SQVTM and CDR2 is ANQGSEA in the germline V gene. CDR3 sequence: CSGGGVNTEAFF. For the CDR3, the DNA is TGCAGCGGGGGGGGCGTGAACACTGAAGCTTTCTTT.

The chain couples TRBV7-3 to TRBJ2-1, with D perhaps matching TRBD2 (5 bases). Trimming took off 4 bases at V and 9 bases at J, with 13 bases between the two ends. CDR1 is SGHTA and CDR2 is FQGTGA in the germline V gene. There are 13 residues in the CDR3. CDR3 in amino acids: CASSSYGVGEQFF. In nucleotides, the CDR3 is TGTGCCAGCAGCTCCTACGGGGTCGGTGAGCAGTTCTTC. Variable domain in full (rest from reference TRBV7-3 and TRBJ2-1): GAGVSQTPSNKVTEKGKYVELRCDPISGHTALYWYRQSLGQGPEFLIYFQGTGAADDSGLPNDRFFAVRPEGSVSTLKIQRTERGDSAVYLCASSSYGVGEQFFGPGTRLTVL.

This clonotype was detected once. The rearrangement uses TRBV2 and TRBJ2-1; 9 bases fit TRBD2. The junction had 2 bases not matched to a gene; V was cut back by 4 bases and J by 4 bases. This CDR3 spans 14 amino acids. CDR1 is SNHLY and CDR2 is FYNNEI in the germline V gene. CDR3 DNA: TGTGCCAGCAGTGGCGGGAGGGTGTACAATGAGCAGTTCTTC. This gives the protein CASSGGRVYNEQFF.

The chain carries TRBV12-5 and TRBJ1-1; D is perhaps TRBD1 (5 bases). CDR3 length: 14 residues. Trimming took off 6 bases at V and 4 bases at J, with 15 bases between the two ends. CDR1 and CDR2 from the germline V gene are LGHNT and FRNRAP. The CDR3 DNA is TGTGCTAGTGGCCCCGGGGGGATTCTCACTGAAGCTTTCTTT. This translates into CASGPGGILTEAFF. Looking up the rest from reference TRBV12-5 and TRBJ1-1 gives the full variable domain: DARVTQTPRHKVTEMGQEVTMRCQPILGHNTVFWYRQTMMQGLELLAYFRNRAPLDDSGMPKDRFSAEMPDATLATLKIQPSEPRDSAVYFCASGPGGILTEAFFGQGTRLTVV.

The table lists this clonotype with a few counts. V is TRBV2 and J is TRBJ1-2, with D perhaps matching TRBD1 (5 bases). Trimming cost V 3 bases and J 4 bases, with 9 bases left between them. CDR1 is SNHLY and CDR2 is FYNNEI in the germline V gene. This CDR3 region has 13 residues. The CDR3 DNA follows: TGTGCCAGCAGTGACGGAGACAGCTATGGCTACACCTTC. Its protein product is CASSDGDSYGYTF.

This clonotype was picked up a small number of times. V is TRBV11-3 and J is TRBJ2-5, with TRBD2 identical over 8 bases. V gave up 11 bases and J gave up 5 bases; unmatched junction bases: 16. Germline-derived CDR1 and CDR2 are SGHNT and YENEEA. The CDR3 has 15 amino acids. The CDR3 DNA follows: TGTGCCCGCGTGGTAGTAGCGGGGCGGGTCGAGACCCAGTACTTC. Protein product: CARVVVAGRVETQYF.

This clonotype has at least ten counts. This sequence joins TRBV7-2 and TRBJ2-6; 9 bases are a match to TRBD1. Germline V lookup: CDR1 SGHTA, CDR2 FQGNSA. The V segment lost 5 bases and the J segment 1 base; nucleotides outside the gene matches: 3. This CDR3 has 16 residues. The CDR3 region is CASSRQGDSGANVLTF. Here the CDR3 DNA reads TGTGCCAGCAGCCGACAGGGGGATTCTGGGGCCAACGTCCTGACTTTC.

This clonotype was seen more than once but under ten times. The J gene is TRBJ2-2, the V gene TRBV27, with D possibly being TRBD1 (6 bases). There are 15 residues in the CDR3. Germline V gives CDR1 MNHEY, CDR2 SMNVEV (reference sequence). Between the trimmed V and J ends, which lost 5 bases and 1 base, there was a span of 11 bases. The CDR3 loop is CASSSGQLNTGELFF. CDR3 in DNA: TGTGCCAGCAGTAGTGGACAGCTGAACACCGGGGAGCTGTTTTTT.

This clonotype has just a few counts. This chain links TRBV29-1 with TRBJ1-1; 9 nucleotides line up with TRBD1. V gave up 7 bases and J gave up 1 base; unmatched junction bases: 4. The CDR3 is 13 residues long. Germline values: CDR1 SQVTM, CDR2 ANQGSEA. The CDR3 region is CSAGQGTNTEAFF. CDR3 bases: TGCAGCGCCGGACAGGGGACGAACACTGAAGCTTTCTTT.